The subject of this entry is one T cell receptor (beta chain). Antigen specificity is unknown. The sample is drawn from a study of cytomegalovirus exposure and HLA in healthy donors. General study points: High sensitivity and specificity were reportedly achieved when the classifier diagnosed cytomegalovirus status.

Profiled with immunoSEQ multiplex PCR; TCRdb holds only in-frame clones, not every one. This table holds 200,000 to 250,000 clones, 80% to 95% found once. The V end lost 2 bases, the J end lost 5 bases, and 15 bases lay between the germline ends. The CDR3 extends over 15 amino acids. Germline lookup yields CDR1 KGHSH and CDR2 LQKENI. The J gene is TRBJ2-5, the V gene TRBV18; no clear D. Sequencing input: PBMCs. This receptor was identified in a woman younger than 35 in good health and CMV-seronegative. The DNA for the CDR3 is TGTGCCAGCTCACCATCGGTATCCACCCCGGAGACCCAGTACTTC. Its protein product is CASSPSVSTPETQYF.